The T cell receptor beta chain under discussion was sequenced for a study of shared clonotypes between healthy human individuals. Trimming shortened V by 4 bases and J by 2 bases, and 9 bases separated the two germline ends. Germline V gives CDR1 SGHNT, CDR2 YYREEE (reference sequence). CDR3 length equals 13 residues. Sequencing used immunoSEQ multiplex PCR; TCRdb keeps in-frame clones, though not all of them. Of 1,400,000 or so clones listed, 98% to 99% are singletons. Only Caucasian adults living in Nashville, Tennessee served as donors. The receptor's source is a man aged 25-45 years in good health. The sequenced sample consisted of naive CD4+ T cells sorted from blood. Noted subset: CD45RA+ positively selected. The rearrangement joins TRBV5-4 to TRBJ1-2; D perhaps matches TRBD1 (5 bases). CDR3 coding DNA: TGTGCCAGCAGCGTAGGGGACAACTATGGCTACACCTTC. This codes for CASSVGDNYGYTF.